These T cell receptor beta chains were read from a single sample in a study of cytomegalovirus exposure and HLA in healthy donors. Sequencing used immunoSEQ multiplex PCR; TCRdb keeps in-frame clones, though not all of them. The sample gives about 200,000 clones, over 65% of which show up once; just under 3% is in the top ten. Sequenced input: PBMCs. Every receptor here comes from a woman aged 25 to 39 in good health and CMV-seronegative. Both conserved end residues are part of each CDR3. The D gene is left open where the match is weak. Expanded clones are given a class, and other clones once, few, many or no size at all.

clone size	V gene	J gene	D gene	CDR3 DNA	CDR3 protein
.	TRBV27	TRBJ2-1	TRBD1	TGTGCCAGCAGCCGAGACAGGGATGATGAGCAGTTCTTC	CASSRDRDDEQFF
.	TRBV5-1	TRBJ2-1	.	TGCGCCAGCAGCTTGGACGGGACACAGTCCTACAATGAGCAGTTCTTC	CASSLDGTQSYNEQFF
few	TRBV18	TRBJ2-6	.	TGTGCCAGCCTCCCCGCCCGGGGGGCCAACGTCCTGACTTTC	CASLPARGANVLTF
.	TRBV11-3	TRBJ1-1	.	TGTGCCAGCAGCTTAGGCACGGACACTGAAGCTTTCTTT	CASSLGTDTEAFF
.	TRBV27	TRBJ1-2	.	TGTGCCAGCTGCCCCCTCAGCGGTCGGAGAGGCTACACCTTC	CASCPLSGRRGYTF
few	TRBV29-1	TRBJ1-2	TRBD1	TGCAGCGTTGAAGATCTGTTTTCCCCCAGGGGGCTTTCTAACTATGGCTACACCTTC	CSVEDLFSPRGLSNYGYTF
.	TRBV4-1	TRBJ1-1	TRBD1	TGCGCCAGCAGCCCTATAGGACAGGGGGCCACTGAAGCTTTCTTT	CASSPIGQGATEAFF
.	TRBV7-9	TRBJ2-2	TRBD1	TGTGCCAGTTCAGTCAGGGGGCGTGCCGGGGAGCTGTTTTTT	CASSVRGRAGELFF
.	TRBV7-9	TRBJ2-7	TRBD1	TGTTCCAGCAGCTTAACAGGGGGCCACGAGCAGTACTTC	CSSSLTGGHEQYF
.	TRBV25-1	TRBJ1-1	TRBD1	TGTGCCAGCAGTGAAGCCCCCGGACAGGGAGGCACTGAAGCTTTCTTT	CASSEAPGQGGTEAFF
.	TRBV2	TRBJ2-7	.	TGTGCCAGCAGTGAAGATTCAGGGAATTTCTACGAGCAGTACTTC	CASSEDSGNFYEQYF
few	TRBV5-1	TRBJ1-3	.	TGCGCCAGCAGCCCTCAGACAGTTATCGGCAGTTCTGGAAACACCATATATTTT	CASSPQTVIGSSGNTIYF
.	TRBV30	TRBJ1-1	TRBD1	TGTGCCTGGCACCCCCGGACAGGGATGGGAGCTTTCTTT	CAWHPRTGMGAFF
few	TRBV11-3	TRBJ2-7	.	TGTGCCAGCAGCGCGACGTACAGTCCCTACGAGCAGTACTTC	CASSATYSPYEQYF